There are many counts of the clone carrying this T cell receptor beta chain. This CDR3 contains 10 residues. V was trimmed by 5 bases and J by 7 bases, leaving 8 bases between them. Germline-derived CDR1 and CDR2 are DFQATT and SNEGSKA (reference sequence). Each CDR3 protein gets one entry after TCRdb re-called the RACE reads with MiXCR. The sample carries 350,000 to 400,000 distinct CDR3 sequences, 4.5% to 5.5% recorded once. The data stem from a study of human T cells and chemical hapten exposure. The time point was: pre-sensitization, week 0. Treatment in this sample: therapeutic diphenylcyclopropenone sensitization with weekly scalp DPC.

This chain uses TRBV20-1 with TRBJ1-2; D not certain. The sequence was collected from a woman in her fifties or sixties with alopecia areata. Some clones in this sample may be carry-over from other donors' samples. Sequenced material: whole blood, taken in connection with sensitization to the hapten diphenylcyclopropenone (DPC). CDR3 sequence: CSALTGGYTF. The CDR3, as DNA: TGCAGTGCTCTGACGGGTGGCTACACCTTC.